The present TCR beta chain was sequenced within a study of blood T cell repertoires in COVID-19. About the study: The cDNA or gDNA used as material had been derived from T cells, B-cell-depleted T cells, or PBMCs.

Authors' analysis steps: Nucleated cell number was recorded as an estimate derived from reference gene primer amplification. Data came from immunoSEQ multiplex PCR; TCRdb stores just in-frame clones and leaves some out. V, J and clone size derive from that table, while D and trimming were established from the DNA sequence. The repertoire holds around 290,000 clones, with 75% to 95% as singletons. Germline CDR1 reads MDHEN; CDR2 reads SYDVKM. The trim removed 4 bases at V and 8 bases at J, leaving 4 bases unmatched. The CDR3 runs to 14 residues. With respect to this clone: This same CDR3 is encoded by further DNA sequences in the sample.

This chain uses TRBV28 with TRBJ1-4; 10 nucleotides match TRBD1. The sample comprised PBMCs or T cells enriched from blood (not recorded which). The origin of this receptor is a woman aged 25-40 years who had recovered from COVID-19. DNA of the CDR3: TGTGCCAGCAGTTCGGGACAGGGGCGGGAAAAACTGTTTTTT. This encodes CASSSGQGREKLFF.